The 31 T cell receptor beta chains listed next were all sequenced from one sample in a study of shared clonotypes between healthy human individuals. TCRdb keeps only in-frame clones here, not all; method: immunoSEQ multiplex PCR. The table has under 850,000 clones, just under 75% seen once. The sequenced material came from memory CD4+ T cells sorted from blood. Regarding subset: CD45RA-negative fraction. Receptors were obtained from a woman aged 25 to 45 in good health.

The chain joins TRBV7-2 to TRBJ2-5, with 14 positions matching TRBD2. The CDR3 runs to 18 residues. Trimming at V came to 0 bases and at J to 5 bases, leaving 8 bases not matched to a gene. The V gene's germline CDR1 is SGHTA and CDR2 FQGNSA. The CDR3 spells CASSLAGTSGSGKETQYF. CDR3 coding DNA: TGTGCCAGCAGCTTAGCGGGGACTAGCGGGAGCGGGAAGGAGACCCAGTACTTC.

The V call is TRBV6-5, the J call TRBJ1-1; TRBD1 agrees at 7 bases. Unmatched junction bases numbered 4, after V lost 6 bases and J lost 0 bases. This CDR3 spans 14 amino acids. The V gene's germline CDR1 is MNHEY and CDR2 SVGAGI. The CDR3, as DNA: TGTGCCAGCAGCGACAGGGAGATGAACACTGAAGCTTTCTTT. As protein: CASSDREMNTEAFF.

The rearrangement uses TRBV6-5 and TRBJ1-2, with D possibly TRBD1 on 5 matching bases. This CDR3 contains 16 residues. Germline CDR1 MNHEY, CDR2 SVGAGI. The ends were cut back, 0 bases at V and 3 bases at J, with 14 bases in the middle. The CDR3 sequence: CASSYSRGRVDYGYTF. The CDR3 nucleotides are TGTGCCAGCAGTTACTCGAGGGGCAGGGTGGACTATGGCTACACCTTC.

The V gene is TRBV30, the J gene TRBJ2-7, with a weak D call TRBD1 (6 bases). V was clipped by 3 bases and J by 5 bases, with 11 bases between them. The germline CDR1 and CDR2 sequences are GTSNPN and SVGIG (reference sequence). The CDR3 sequence is 12 residues long. The CDR3 DNA reads as TGTGCCTGGAGCTCAAACAGGGACGAGCAGTACTTC. Translating it yields CAWSSNRDEQYF.

This clone was observed a few times. The genes are TRBV15 and TRBJ2-1, with D unresolved. The V gene's germline CDR1 is LNHNV and CDR2 YYDKDF (reference sequence). Trimming took off 5 bases at V and 6 bases at J, with 20 bases between the two ends. This CDR3 contains 16 residues. The CDR3 sequence: CATSAPGTNSGNEQFF. For the CDR3, the DNA is TGTGCCACCAGCGCCCCAGGAACTAACTCTGGCAATGAGCAGTTCTTC.

This chain connects TRBV5-1 to TRBJ2-7, with 9 bases that match TRBD1. In germline, CDR1 is SGHRS, CDR2 YFSETQ. This CDR3 is built from 14 residues. V was clipped by 4 bases and J by 5 bases; unmatched bases: 7. CDR3 nucleotide sequence: TGCGCCAGCAGCCAGGGACAGGGTCGCCACGAGCAGTACTTC. Its protein is CASSQGQGRHEQYF.

The genes are TRBV28 and TRBJ1-2; possible D gene TRBD1, 5 bases. In germline, CDR1 is MDHEN, CDR2 SYDVKM. This CDR3 spans 16 amino acids. The V and J ends lost 3 bases and 5 bases respectively, with 19 bases between them. The CDR3 DNA reads as TGTGCCAGCAGTTTGGGGATCGTCCGACAGTGGTATGGCTACACCTTC. It specifies CASSLGIVRQWYGYTF.

This clone was counted only a few times. V and J are TRBV10-3 and TRBJ2-3, with 10 nucleotides matching TRBD1. Germline V gene sequence: CDR1 ENHRY, CDR2 SYGVKD. The CDR3 contains 14 residues. Losses at the gene ends were 11 bases for V and 6 bases for J; bases not matched to a gene: 11. The CDR3 bases are TGTGCCCTTCGCCCCGGGACAGGGGACGATACGCAGTATTTT. Encoded protein: CALRPGTGDDTQYF.

The V gene is TRBV5-1, the J gene TRBJ1-1; the match to TRBD1 covers 9 bases. The V segment lost 3 bases and the J segment 2 bases; nucleotides outside the gene matches: 5. The CDR3 is 15 residues long. The germline V gene encodes CDR1 SGHRS and CDR2 YFSETQ. DNA for the CDR3: TGCGCCAGCAGCTCCGGGACAGGGAGCAACACTGAAGCTTTCTTT. Translating it yields CASSSGTGSNTEAFF.

This clone was found once. Here the CDR3 reads CASSSRISEQYF. The CDR3, as DNA: TGTGCCAGCAGCTCCCGAATTTCAGAGCAGTACTTC. This chain joins TRBV13 and TRBJ2-7; D is undetermined. V lost 4 bases and J 7 bases, leaving 11 bases between the germline ends. This CDR3 contains 12 residues. Germline CDR1 PRHDT, CDR2 FYEKMQ (reference sequence).

This clone was detected many times. The V gene is TRBV4-1, the J gene TRBJ1-1; no firm D call. Germline CDR1 reads MGHRA; CDR2 reads YSYEKL. Trimming stripped 1 base from V and 4 bases from J, with 10 bases between. This CDR3 has 14 amino acids. The CDR3 sequence: CASSQGLLGTEAFF. As DNA, the CDR3 is TGCGCCAGCAGCCAAGGACTCCTGGGCACTGAAGCTTTCTTT.

The chain couples TRBV13 to TRBJ1-5; TRBD1 aligns across 7 bases. Germline assignment: CDR1 PRHDT and CDR2 FYEKMQ (reference sequence). CDR3 length: 14 amino acids. V lost 5 bases, J lost 5 bases, and 6 bases stayed unmatched. The CDR3, as DNA: TGTGCCAGCAGCCAGGGGGGAAGCGATCAGCCCCAGCATTTT. The encoded protein is CASSQGGSDQPQHF.

In its sample, this clone was seen once. V and J are TRBV10-1 and TRBJ2-3, with a possible D match to TRBD2 (5 bases). In germline, CDR1 is WNHNN, CDR2 SYGVQD (reference sequence). The CDR3 totals 14 residues. The germline V and J ends were trimmed by 7 bases and 6 bases, with 17 bases remaining between them. The CDR3 here is CASNHGGWSDTQYF. The DNA for the CDR3 is TGCGCCAGCAACCACGGCGGGTGGAGCGATACGCAGTATTTT.

The V gene is TRBV19, the J gene TRBJ1-4; no clear D. Per the germline V gene, CDR1 is LNHDA and CDR2 is SQIVND (reference sequence). CDR3 length equals 14 residues. V gave up 7 bases and J gave up 3 bases, with 12 bases separating them. DNA of the CDR3: TGTGCCAGTAACCCGGGGAGCTCTAATGAAAAACTGTTTTTT. Encoded protein: CASNPGSSNEKLFF.

This chain joins TRBV10-3 and TRBJ1-3; D not resolved. Per the germline V gene, CDR1 is ENHRY and CDR2 is SYGVKD. This CDR3 is built from 16 residues. The V end was cut by 3 bases, the J end by 4 bases, with 16 bases between. CDR3 DNA: TGTGCCATCAGTGAATTCCTGGCAATCCCGGGAAACACCATATATTTT. It translates to CAISEFLAIPGNTIYF.

This clone was recorded only once. The rearrangement joins TRBV12-5 to TRBJ2-7, with no clear D. The CDR3 is made up of 17 amino acids. From germline, CDR1 is LGHNT and CDR2 FRNRAP. V lost 5 bases to trimming and J lost 0 bases, with 20 bases between them. This chain's CDR3 is CASGLSHSETVSYEQYF. CDR3 bases: TGTGCTAGTGGTCTCTCCCACTCAGAGACGGTCTCCTACGAGCAGTACTTC.

About this clone: Distinct nucleotide sequences in the sample also encode this CDR3. The chain recombines TRBV6-1 with TRBJ2-2; 12 nucleotides align to TRBD1. With 7 bases clipped from V and 5 bases from J, the junction kept 2 bases outside the gene matches. Germline assignment: CDR1 MNHNS and CDR2 SASEGT. The CDR3 is 14 amino acids. This chain's CDR3 is CASTGQGATGELFF. CDR3 sequence (DNA): TGTGCCAGCACGGGACAGGGGGCAACCGGGGAGCTGTTTTTT.

The genes are TRBV28 and TRBJ1-5; unclear D gene. Trimming stripped 1 base from V and 6 bases from J, with 13 bases between. The CDR3 totals 15 residues. CDR1 and CDR2 from the germline V gene are MDHEN and SYDVKM. The CDR3 loop reads CASSLFPAFIQPQHF. CDR3 DNA: TGTGCCAGCAGTTTATTCCCAGCATTTATTCAGCCCCAGCATTTT.

The V and J genes are TRBV7-9 and TRBJ2-7; no reliable D call. Trimming left V 0 bases short and J 7 bases short, with 13 bases between. Germline CDR1 and CDR2: SEHNR and FQNEAQ (reference sequence). This CDR3 has 14 amino acids. The DNA for the CDR3 is TGTGCCAGCAGCTTAGCGTCGACAATAGGGGAGCAGTACTTC. This sequence encodes CASSLASTIGEQYF.

The rearrangement links TRBV9 to TRBJ1-2; a weak D match, TRBD1 (5 bases). Germline V gives CDR1 SGDLS, CDR2 YYNGEE. This CDR3 spans 12 amino acids. V was trimmed by 2 bases and J by 5 bases, leaving 7 bases between them. CDR3 DNA sequence: TGTGCCAGCAGCGTGACAGAATATGGCTACACCTTC. Translating gives CASSVTEYGYTF.

This sequence joins TRBV28 and TRBJ1-3; D might be TRBD1 (5 bases). The CDR3 extends over 17 amino acids. V dropped 5 bases and J dropped 3 bases, with 20 bases sitting between them. Germline V gene data show CDR1 as MDHEN and CDR2 as SYDVKM. The CDR3, as DNA: TGTGCCAGCAGTCACAACCCTGGGCCGGGACTTGGAAACACCATATATTTT. Its translation is CASSHNPGPGLGNTIYF.

The gene calls are TRBV5-1 and TRBJ2-5; either TRBD1 or TRBD2 may supply D (5 bases each). V lost 4 bases to trimming and J lost 9 bases, with 19 bases between them. Germline-derived CDR1 and CDR2 are SGHRS and YFSETQ. The CDR3 extends over 14 amino acids. For the CDR3, the DNA is TGCGCCAGCAGCCCAAATCTGGGGGTAAAGGCCCAGTACTTC. Its translation is CASSPNLGVKAQYF.

The gene calls are TRBV2 and TRBJ2-7; D ambiguous. The CDR3 loop spans 16 amino acids. Germline V gene data show CDR1 as SNHLY and CDR2 as FYNNEI. Trimming removed 4 bases from V and 6 bases from J, with 22 bases in between. This CDR3 reads CASSASLWSIEIEQYF. The CDR3 region has the DNA TGTGCCAGCAGTGCTTCGTTGTGGTCCATCGAAATCGAGCAGTACTTC. Combining the CDR3 with reference TRBV2 and TRBJ2-7 gives the whole variable domain EPEVTQTPSHQVTQMGQEVILRCVPISNHLYFYWYRQILGQKVEFLVSFYNNEISEKSEIFDDQFSVERPDGSNFTLKIRSTKLEDSAMYFCASSASLWSIEIEQYFGPGTRLTVT.

This chain links TRBV4-2 with TRBJ2-5; TRBD2 matches 7 bases. Trimming at V came to 1 base and at J to 1 base, leaving 6 bases not matched to a gene. Germline values: CDR1 LGHNA, CDR2 YNFKEQ. This CDR3 has 16 residues. The CDR3 loop reads CASSQGGSSGQETQYF. In DNA, the CDR3 is TGTGCCAGCAGCCAAGGCGGTTCTAGCGGCCAAGAGACCCAGTACTTC.

This chain connects TRBV27 to TRBJ2-5; D is possibly TRBD1 (5 bases). This CDR3 contains 13 residues. Germline lookup yields CDR1 MNHEY and CDR2 SMNVEV (reference sequence). Deletions cut 3 bases from V and 6 bases from J, with 11 bases between. This CDR3 is CASSFQGTKTQYF. The CDR3 DNA reads as TGTGCCAGCAGTTTTCAGGGTACGAAGACCCAGTACTTC.

Notes on this clone: This sequence may be a read error, since a much larger clone differs from it by one base. The V gene is TRBV7-2, the J gene TRBJ1-1; TRBD1 is a possible D gene (5 bases). Trimming cost V 5 bases and J 1 base, with 8 bases left between them. There are 13 residues in the CDR3. Germline-derived CDR1 and CDR2 are SGHTA and FQGNSA. The CDR3 DNA is TGTGCCAGCAGCCTAACAGGGAACACTGAAGCTTTCTTT. This gives the protein CASSLTGNTEAFF. Supplemented by reference TRBV7-2 and TRBJ1-1, the full variable domain reads GAGVSQSPSNKVTEKGKDVELRCDPISGHTALYWYRQSLGQGLEFLIYFQGNSAPDKSGLPSDRFSAERTGGSVSTLTIQRTQQEDSAVYLCASSLTGNTEAFFGQGTRLTVV.

The V call is TRBV5-1, the J call TRBJ2-1; no clear D. Trimming pared 3 bases from V and 0 bases from J, leaving 13 bases between. In germline, CDR1 is SGHRS, CDR2 YFSETQ. CDR3 length: 16 amino acids. CDR3 loop: CASSWTSLGSYNEQFF. DNA of the CDR3: TGCGCCAGCAGCTGGACCTCTTTAGGCTCCTACAATGAGCAGTTCTTC.

The rearrangement uses TRBV5-4 and TRBJ2-7, with D maybe TRBD2 (5 bases). Germline loops: CDR1 SGHNT, CDR2 YYREEE (reference sequence). This CDR3 spans 12 amino acids. Trimming cost V 4 bases and J 6 bases, with 11 bases left between them. Written as DNA, the CDR3 is TGTGCCAGCAGCCTATACAGCGGCGAGCAGTACTTC. This codes for CASSLYSGEQYF.

V and J are TRBV11-2 and TRBJ2-1, with TRBD2 identical over 11 bases. CDR1 is SGHAT, CDR2 FQNNGV, per germline. This CDR3 spans 15 amino acids. J was trimmed by 6 bases and V by 3 bases; bases with no gene match: 4. Written as DNA, the CDR3 is TGTGCCAGCAGCTTCGGGACTAGCGGCCTCAATGAGCAGTTCTTC. Encoded protein: CASSFGTSGLNEQFF.

The rearrangement uses TRBV7-9 and TRBJ1-2; 7 bases agree with TRBD1. Looked up from germline, CDR1 is SEHNR and CDR2 is FQNEAQ (reference sequence). V was pared by 4 bases and J by 4 bases, with 3 bases of the junction left unmatched. CDR3 length: 13 amino acids. Written as DNA, the CDR3 is TGTGCCAGCAGCTCCTACAGGGGCTATGGCTACACCTTC. It codes for CASSSYRGYGYTF.

This clone was picked up a small number of times. Other DNA sequences in this specimen translate into the identical CDR3. CDR3 region: CASSLDMNTEAFF. The CDR3 bases are TGTGCCAGCAGCCTCGATATGAACACTGAAGCTTTCTTT. The chain is built from TRBV7-2 and TRBJ1-1; D is undetermined. The CDR3 loop spans 13 amino acids. Germline V gives CDR1 SGHTA, CDR2 FQGNSA. V lost 5 bases and J lost 0, with 7 bases in between.